Listed below are T cell receptor beta chains from one sample, sequenced in a study of T cells after yellow fever vaccination. In TCRdb, the 5' RACE reads were re-called with MiXCR into one record per CDR3 protein. The repertoire holds 300,000 to 350,000 distinct CDR3 sequences, with roughly 4.3% as singletons. The source material was PBMCs, sampled 15 days after the yellow fever booster vaccination. These receptors were collected from a man between 18 and 35 years old who received the YFV17D yellow fever vaccine. Both conserved end residues are part of each CDR3. Fields, in order: CDR3 length, D gene, J gene, V gene, clone size, CDR3 protein, CDR3 DNA. The D gene is left open where the match is weak. A clone size is listed for some rows: how often the clone was seen (once, few, many), or a class if it is expanded.

>14|NA|TRBJ1-2|TRBV4-1|NA
CASSQESVSYGYTF
TGCGCCAGCAGCCAAGAATCCGTCTCCTATGGCTACACCTTC
>18|NA|TRBJ1-2|TRBV10-3|few
CAISREGRPLGSGYGYTF
TGTGCCATCAGCCGGGAAGGACGGCCGCTAGGGTCAGGCTATGGCTACACCTTC
>18|TRBD2|TRBJ2-3|TRBV12-3/TRBV12-4|few
CASSSPTTSGGSTDTQYF
TGTGCCAGCAGTTCGCCGACGACTAGCGGGGGGAGCACAGATACGCAGTATTTT
>15|TRBD1|TRBJ1-6|TRBV5-5|NA
CASSNYRGRNSPLHF
TGTGCCAGCAGCAACTACAGGGGGCGGAATTCACCCCTCCACTTT
>12|NA|TRBJ1-6|TRBV12-3/TRBV12-4|many
CASGVYNSPLHF
TGTGCCAGCGGGGTTTATAATTCACCCCTCCACTTT
>15|NA|TRBJ1-1|TRBV5-1|many
CASSLDMAANTEAFF
TGCGCCAGCAGCTTGGATATGGCGGCTAACACTGAAGCTTTCTTT
>15|TRBD1|TRBJ2-7|TRBV14|NA
CASSLGTGFNYEQYF
TGTGCCAGCAGCCTCGGGACAGGGTTTAACTACGAGCAGTACTTC
>14|NA|TRBJ2-1|TRBV5-1|many
CASSFASGLNEQFF
TGCGCCAGCAGCTTTGCGTCAGGGCTCAATGAGCAGTTCTTC
>15|TRBD2|TRBJ2-1|TRBV4-1|many
CASSPERGGLYEQFF
TGCGCCAGCAGCCCCGAGCGGGGGGGCCTCTATGAGCAGTTCTTC
>13|TRBD2|TRBJ2-1|TRBV12-3/TRBV12-4|many
CASRTSGYNEQFF
TGTGCCAGTCGGACTAGCGGTTACAATGAGCAGTTCTTC
>14|TRBD2|TRBJ2-2|TRBV2|NA
CASRGDYSSGELFF
TGTGCCAGCAGGGGGGACTACTCCTCCGGGGAGCTGTTTTTT
>12|TRBD2|TRBJ2-7|TRBV20-1|NA
CSAREGGNEQYF
TGCAGTGCTAGAGAGGGGGGGAACGAGCAGTACTTC
>17|TRBD1|TRBJ2-1|TRBV4-2|many
CASSRYRTGENNNEQFF
TGTGCCAGCAGCCGGTACCGGACAGGCGAAAATAACAATGAGCAGTTCTTC
>14|NA|TRBJ2-3|TRBV19|many
CASSISPRSDTQYF
TGTGCCAGTAGTATCTCCCCTAGATCCGATACGCAGTATTTT
>15|TRBD1|TRBJ1-5|TRBV7-9|NA
CASSDGTDLNQPQHF
TGTGCCAGCAGCGACGGGACAGACCTTAATCAGCCCCAGCATTTT
>12|NA|TRBJ1-2|TRBV6-5|NA
CASVHPGYGYTF
TGTGCCAGCGTCCACCCAGGCTATGGCTACACCTTC
>16|NA|TRBJ1-5|TRBV19|NA
CASRAGTRRSNQPQHF
TGTGCCAGTAGGGCCGGGACCCGGAGGAGCAATCAGCCCCAGCATTTT
>15|NA|TRBJ1-2|TRBV4-1|many
CASSPQLTGNYGYTF
TGCGCCAGCAGCCCCCAGCTGACGGGCAACTATGGCTACACCTTC
>13|NA|TRBJ1-6|TRBV6-1|NA
CASSTLGDSPLHF
TGTGCCAGCAGTACCCTTGGGGATTCACCCCTCCACTTT
>12|NA|TRBJ1-1|TRBV5-1|many
CASSHDGTEAFF
TGCGCCAGCAGCCACGATGGGACTGAAGCTTTCTTT
>15|NA|TRBJ2-2|TRBV12-3/TRBV12-4|many
CASSLTRENTGELFF
TGTGCCAGCAGTTTAACCAGGGAGAACACCGGGGAGCTGTTTTTT
>17|TRBD2|TRBJ2-3|TRBV7-2|many
CASSLPTSGGASDTQYF
TGTGCCAGCAGCTTACCAACTAGCGGGGGGGCGTCAGATACGCAGTATTTT
>17|NA|TRBJ1-4|TRBV7-6|many
CASSQMGGTSFSEKLFF
TGTGCCAGCAGCCAAATGGGAGGGACATCGTTCAGTGAAAAACTGTTTTTT
>16|TRBD1|TRBJ2-1|TRBV19|few
CASSRGQGGWYNEQFF
TGTGCCAGTAGTAGGGGACAGGGGGGCTGGTACAATGAGCAGTTCTTC
>15|TRBD2|TRBJ2-2|TRBV6-5|NA
CASSRLAGRGGELFF
TGTGCCAGCAGCCGACTAGCGGGTCGAGGCGGGGAGCTGTTTTTT
>15|NA|TRBJ1-1|TRBV5-1|NA
CASSLGWGQNTEAFF
TGCGCCAGCAGCTTGGGATGGGGGCAGAACACTGAAGCTTTCTTT
>13|NA|TRBJ1-6|TRBV4-3|few
CASSQDTNSPLHF
TGCGCCAGCAGCCAAGATACTAATTCACCCCTCCACTTT
>14|NA|TRBJ1-2|TRBV6-6|many
CASRRDGMGYGYTF
TGTGCCAGCAGGCGGGACGGGATGGGGTATGGCTACACCTTC
>13|NA|TRBJ2-5|TRBV6-1|NA
CASLSKGGETQYF
TGTGCCAGCCTAAGTAAGGGGGGGGAGACCCAGTACTTC
>13|NA|TRBJ2-5|TRBV20-1|many
CSARVLAGETQYF
TGCAGTGCTAGGGTACTAGCTGGGGAGACCCAGTACTTC
>16|TRBD1|TRBJ2-7|TRBV15|NA
CATSRGFGTGVYEQYF
TGTGCCACCAGCAGGGGCTTTGGGACAGGGGTCTACGAGCAGTACTTC
>12|NA|TRBJ1-5|TRBV6-6|many
CASSYVGQPQHF
TGTGCCAGCAGTTATGTTGGTCAGCCCCAGCATTTT
>13|NA|TRBJ2-7|TRBV5-6|many
CASSFASSYEQYF
TGTGCCAGCAGCTTTGCTAGCTCCTACGAGCAGTACTTC
>15|TRBD1|TRBJ1-4|TRBV7-6|many
CASSLMTGGLEKLFF
TGTGCCAGCAGCTTGATGACAGGGGGCCTTGAAAAACTGTTTTTT
>17|TRBD1|TRBJ2-1|TRBV28|many
CASRTKAGQGAYNEQFF
TGTGCCAGCAGGACGAAGGCGGGACAGGGGGCCTACAATGAGCAGTTCTTC
>13|NA|TRBJ1-2|TRBV12-3/TRBV12-4|many
CASSFQPSQGYTF
TGTGCCAGCAGTTTTCAGCCTAGTCAAGGCTACACCTTC
>16|NA|TRBJ1-4|TRBV5-1|NA
CASSLADLGVNEKLFF
TGCGCCAGCAGCTTGGCCGATCTCGGGGTGAATGAAAAACTGTTTTTT
>14|NA|TRBJ1-1|TRBV4-1|many
CASSQAEYLTEAFF
TGCGCCAGCAGCCAGGCGGAGTACCTCACTGAAGCTTTCTTT
>14|NA|TRBJ2-3|TRBV6-2/TRBV6-3|NA
CASRLRGGTDTQYF
TGTGCCAGCAGGTTGCGGGGTGGCACAGATACGCAGTATTTT
>15|TRBD1|TRBJ1-2|TRBV7-9|NA
CASSLGQAPIYGYTF
TGTGCCAGCAGCTTGGGACAGGCCCCCATCTATGGCTACACCTTC
>14|NA|TRBJ2-3|TRBV12-3/TRBV12-4|many
CASSVQGSTDTQYF
TGTGCCAGCAGTGTCCAGGGGAGCACAGATACGCAGTATTTT
>11|NA|TRBJ2-4|TRBV5-4|few
CASSSQNIQYF
TGTGCCAGCAGCTCACAAAACATTCAGTACTTC
>12|NA|TRBJ2-5|TRBV30|many
CAWSLAWETQYF
TGTGCCTGGAGCCTAGCGTGGGAGACCCAGTACTTC
>16|NA|TRBJ1-2|TRBV9|NA
CASSVGTAELGYGYTF
TGTGCCAGCAGCGTAGGGACGGCGGAGCTCGGGTATGGCTACACCTTC
>13|NA|TRBJ2-2|TRBV5-1|many
CASSSFGAGELFF
TGCGCCAGCAGCTCTTTTGGGGCCGGGGAGCTGTTTTTT
>15|TRBD2|TRBJ2-3|TRBV15|NA
CATSLISGGTDTQYF
TGTGCCACCAGCTTGATTAGCGGGGGCACAGATACGCAGTATTTT
>14|TRBD1|TRBJ1-1|TRBV7-9|many
CASSYPSDRVKAFF
TGTGCCAGCAGCTACCCCTCCGACAGGGTGAAGGCTTTCTTT
>14|TRBD1|TRBJ2-5|TRBV6-1|many
CASTRDREEETQYF
TGTGCCAGCACCCGGGACAGGGAAGAAGAGACCCAGTACTTC
>13|TRBD2|TRBJ2-7|TRBV28|few
CASKRGFGYEQYF
TGTGCCAGCAAGCGGGGATTTGGCTACGAGCAGTACTTC
>13|NA|TRBJ2-1|TRBV20-1|NA
CSARLRVYDEQFF
TGCAGTGCGCGACTCCGGGTCTACGATGAGCAGTTCTTC
>15|NA|TRBJ1-5|TRBV5-1|many
CASSLNSNSNQPQHF
TGCGCCAGCAGCTTGAACAGCAATAGCAATCAGCCCCAGCATTTT
>14|TRBD1|TRBJ2-1|TRBV6-1|many
CASSGAGGRNEQFF
TGTGCCAGCAGTGGGGCAGGGGGACGTAATGAGCAGTTCTTC
>14|NA|TRBJ1-6|TRBV6-6|few
CATLGHTFNSPLHF
TGTGCCACCCTCGGACATACCTTTAATTCACCCCTCCACTTT
>14|NA|TRBJ2-3|TRBV7-9|many
CASSLSARTDTQYF
TGTGCCAGCAGCTTGAGCGCTCGCACAGATACGCAGTATTTT